One and the same sample provided the 10 T cell receptor beta chains below, sequenced in a study of CD8 T cells in Susac syndrome. The RNA input was 0.5 to 1 ug, and it was reverse transcribed with random hexamers. TCRdb processed the immunoSEQ multiplex PCR reads anew with MiXCR; each CDR3 protein has one entry. The repertoire consists of around 270,000 distinct CDR3 sequences, with almost 85% occurring once and the leading ten covering around 0.21%. Sequenced: CD8+ T cells from PBMCs. The receptors originated from a human donor with multiple sclerosis.

The gene calls are TRBV28 and TRBJ2-7; the D gene is possibly TRBD1 (6 bases). CDR3 length equals 13 residues. Germline-derived CDR1 and CDR2 are MDHEN and SYDVKM. The V gene lost 2 bases and the J gene lost 5 bases, with 10 bases spanning the gap. CDR3 bases: TGTGCCAGCAGTTTACCTACAGGGAACGAGCAGTACTTC. Translating gives CASSLPTGNEQYF.

The J gene is TRBJ2-2, the V gene TRBV15; D is undetermined. CDR1 LNHNV and CDR2 YYDKDF come from the germline V gene (reference sequence). This CDR3 comprises 14 residues. Trimming shortened V by 3 bases and J by 0 bases, and 5 bases separated the two germline ends. The CDR3 coding sequence is TGTGCCACCAGCAGGAGAGCGAACACCGGGGAGCTGTTTTTT. This sequence encodes CATSRRANTGELFF.

This chain links TRBV29-1 with TRBJ1-2; no clear D gene. This CDR3 has 15 residues. The V gene's germline CDR1 is SQVTM and CDR2 ANQGSEA. The V gene lost 0 bases and the J gene lost 6 bases, with 17 bases spanning the gap. The CDR3 loop is CSVEDVRIAAHGYTF. CDR3 nucleotides: TGCAGCGTTGAAGATGTCAGGATAGCAGCCCATGGCTACACCTTC.

The rearrangement uses TRBV3-1 and TRBJ2-2; D gene ambiguous. The CDR3 is made up of 17 amino acids. Germline CDR1 and CDR2: LGHDT and YNNKEL (reference sequence). V lost 0 bases to trimming and J lost 4 bases, with 15 bases between them. The CDR3 nucleotides are TGTGCCAGCAGCCAAGAAGTGATAGGTGCTCCCACCGGGGAGCTGTTTTTT. This codes for CASSQEVIGAPTGELFF.

The chain carries TRBV28 and TRBJ2-1, with D tentatively TRBD2 (6 bases). This CDR3 is 19 amino acids long. Germline V CDR1 and CDR2: MDHEN, SYDVKM. V was cut by 5 bases and J by 0 bases, with 23 bases left in between. The CDR3 DNA reads as TGTGCCAGCAGTCTCGCCAGGTATCGGGACTTTCACTCCTACAATGAGCAGTTCTTC. It codes for CASSLARYRDFHSYNEQFF.

The chain recombines TRBV4-1 with TRBJ1-2; D is uncertain. The CDR3 covers 12 residues. Trimming removed 4 bases from V and 5 bases from J, with 8 bases in between. The germline V gene encodes CDR1 MGHRA and CDR2 YSYEKL. The CDR3 DNA follows: TGCGCCAGCAGCCGTGACCGATATGGCTACACCTTC. Protein sequence: CASSRDRYGYTF.

V gene TRBV24-1 combines with J gene TRBJ2-1, with D possibly TRBD2 on 6 matching bases. This CDR3 comprises 13 residues. V shed 5 bases and J shed 9 bases, with 13 bases lying between them. Germline V lookup: CDR1 KGHDR, CDR2 SFDVKD. In nucleotides, the CDR3 is TGTGCCACCAGTGTTCCAGGGAGGACTGAGCAGTTCTTC. Its translation is CATSVPGRTEQFF.

This clonotype was counted between two and nine times. The rearrangement links TRBV19 to TRBJ2-4; D is possibly TRBD1 or TRBD2 (5 bases each). V gave up 4 bases and J gave up 1 base, with 14 bases separating them. CDR1 is LNHDA, CDR2 SQIVND, per germline (reference sequence). CDR3 size: 16 residues. The CDR3 here is CASSRDAGAAKNIQYF. In DNA form, the CDR3 reads TGTGCCAGTAGTAGGGACGCAGGCGCGGCCAAAAACATTCAGTACTTC. The full variable domain, in which reference TRBV19 and TRBJ2-4 provide the parts outside the CDR3, is DGGITQSPKYLFRKEGQNVTLSCEQNLNHDAMYWYRQDPGQGLRLIYYSQIVNDFQKGDIAEGYSVSREKKESFPLTVTSAQKNPTAFYLCASSRDAGAAKNIQYFGAGTRLSVL.

The chain joins TRBV7-2 to TRBJ2-1; 12 bases agree with TRBD2. The germline gives CDR1 SGHTA, CDR2 FQGNSA. This CDR3 has 16 residues. V shed 7 bases, J shed 4 bases, and the junction held 8 bases outside the gene matches. The DNA of the CDR3 is TGTGCCAGCAACTGGGGCGGACTAGCGGGGTACAATGAGCAGTTCTTC. As protein: CASNWGGLAGYNEQFF.

The V call is TRBV5-1, the J call TRBJ2-7, with 8 bases identical to TRBD1. After removal of 3 bases from V and 7 bases from J, the junction contained 15 bases not matched to a gene. The V gene's germline CDR1 is SGHRS and CDR2 YFSETQ. The CDR3 totals 16 residues. DNA of the CDR3: TGCGCCAGCAGCTCCGTACAGGGGGGTCGGGATGGAGAGCAGTACTTC. Its translation is CASSSVQGGRDGEQYF.